Following are 10 T cell receptor beta chains from one sample sequenced in a study of blood T cell repertoires in COVID-19. Sequenced by immunoSEQ multiplex PCR; TCRdb stores in-frame clones only, minus some. The sample includes 150,000 to 200,000 clones, 70% to 90% seen only once; the top ten take roughly 20%. The sample consisted of peripheral blood. The receptors here all came from a person in their 70s with COVID-19, enrolled during active disease.

The chain recombines TRBV27 with TRBJ2-7; D possibly corresponds to TRBD2 (6 bases). The length of the CDR3 is 15 residues. Trimming removed 5 bases from V and 7 bases from J, with 21 bases in between. The germline CDR1 and CDR2 sequences are MNHEY and SMNVEV (reference sequence). CDR3 region: CASSPRLGPTSEQYF. Here the CDR3 DNA reads TGTGCCAGCAGTCCACGACTAGGACCTACGTCGGAGCAGTACTTC.

CDR3 sequence (DNA): TGTGCCAGCAGCCCTTACAGGAGTCAGACCCAGTACTTC. Amino acid sequence: CASSPYRSQTQYF. The rearrangement joins TRBV7-3 to TRBJ2-5; TRBD1 might be the D (5 bases). The CDR3 length is 13 residues. V was pared by 5 bases and J by 6 bases, with 13 bases between. The germline CDR1 and CDR2 sequences are SGHTA and FQGTGA.

The chain combines TRBV19 with TRBJ1-2; tentatively, D is TRBD1 (5 bases). CDR3 length: 16 residues. The V and J ends lost 4 bases and 1 base respectively, with 16 bases between them. Germline lookup yields CDR1 LNHDA and CDR2 SQIVND (reference sequence). Here the CDR3 reads CASSSLQTDINYGYTF. The CDR3 DNA reads as TGTGCCAGTAGTAGCCTTCAGACAGATATTAACTATGGCTACACCTTC.

The J gene is TRBJ1-6, the V gene TRBV4-3; a weak D match, TRBD1 (5 bases). Looked up from germline, CDR1 is LGHNA and CDR2 is YSLEER. This CDR3 is built from 15 residues. V was cut by 2 bases and J by 2 bases, with 7 bases left in between. This CDR3 reads CASSQTGPYNSPLHF. The CDR3 DNA sequence: TGCGCCAGCAGCCAAACAGGACCCTATAATTCACCCCTCCACTTT.

J is TRBJ2-7 and V is TRBV4-1, with 9 bases fitting TRBD2. Germline V gene lookup returns CDR1 MGHRA and CDR2 YSYEKL. Trimming cost V 3 bases and J 3 bases; bases outside gene matches: 6. This CDR3 contains 15 residues. The DNA for the CDR3 is TGCGCCAGCAGCCAGAACAGCGGGAGGAGCTACGAGCAGTACTTC. It encodes CASSQNSGRSYEQYF.

This clone appeared a single time. This rearrangement joins TRBV5-4 to TRBJ2-2; D possibly corresponds to TRBD1 (6 bases). With 5 bases removed from V and 0 bases from J, the gap between germline ends came to 14 bases. The V gene's germline CDR1 is SGHNT and CDR2 YYREEE (reference sequence). The CDR3 has 16 residues. CDR3 DNA: TGTGCCAGCAGTTCTAAACAGGGAACGAACACCGGGGAGCTGTTTTTT. Amino acid sequence: CASSSKQGTNTGELFF. Complete variable domain (other parts from reference TRBV5-4 and TRBJ2-2): ETGVTQSPTHLIKTRGQQVTLRCSSQSGHNTVSWYQQALGQGPQFIFQYYREEENGRGNFPPRFSGLQFPNYSSELNVNALELDDSALYLCASSSKQGTNTGELFFGEGSRLTVL.

The V and J genes are TRBV20-1 and TRBJ1-6; the D gene is possibly TRBD1 (5 bases). The germline V gene encodes CDR1 DFQATT and CDR2 SNEGSKA (reference sequence). The CDR3 is made up of 11 amino acids. V lost 4 bases, J lost 14 bases, and 12 bases lay in between. Here the CDR3 reads CSATPQATLHF. CDR3 nucleotide sequence: TGCAGTGCTACACCACAGGCCACCCTCCACTTT.

J is TRBJ1-1 and V is TRBV6-6; no clear D. The CDR3 totals 13 residues. The germline V and J ends were trimmed by 6 bases and 5 bases, with 13 bases remaining between them. Germline loops: CDR1 MNHNY, CDR2 SVGAGI (reference sequence). For the CDR3, the DNA is TGTGCCAGCAGCCCAGGCAGGTCGACTGAAGCTTTCTTT. Translated: CASSPGRSTEAFF.

This chain joins TRBV2 and TRBJ1-4; TRBD1 is a possible D gene (5 bases). This CDR3 region has 14 residues. CDR1 and CDR2 from the germline V gene are SNHLY and FYNNEI. V was clipped by 7 bases and J by 0 bases, with 9 bases between them. Here the CDR3 DNA reads TGTGCCAGCAAACAGGTTGCAACTAATGAAAAACTGTTTTTT. This translates into CASKQVATNEKLFF.

This clone showed up just a few times. The rearrangement links TRBV6-5 to TRBJ2-1; the match to TRBD1 covers 9 bases. Germline assignment: CDR1 MNHEY and CDR2 SVGAGI. The CDR3 has 14 amino acids. V lost 5 bases and J lost 9; bases outside the gene matches: 8. The CDR3 spells CASSRDRVLVEQFF. In DNA, the CDR3 is TGTGCCAGCAGTCGGGACAGGGTTTTGGTTGAGCAGTTCTTC.